This TCR beta chain is drawn from a study of T cell changes during pregnancy in multiple sclerosis. With 3 bases removed from V and 1 base from J, the gap between germline ends came to 6 bases. Germline lookup yields CDR1 SGHRS and CDR2 YFSETQ. CDR3 length: 13 amino acids. TCRdb's table, derived via immunoSEQ multiplex PCR, lists solely in-frame clones and lacks some. The table shows around 95,000 clones, with roughly nine tenths occurring only once. The material was peripheral blood, obtained after pregnancy. The receptor was derived from a female donor in good health, enrolled as a control in a pregnancy study. The rearrangement uses TRBV5-1 and TRBJ2-3; D perhaps matches TRBD2 (6 bases). CDR3 sequence reads: CASSSGGTDTQYF. For the CDR3, the DNA is TGCGCCAGCAGCTCGGGGGGCACAGATACGCAGTATTTT.